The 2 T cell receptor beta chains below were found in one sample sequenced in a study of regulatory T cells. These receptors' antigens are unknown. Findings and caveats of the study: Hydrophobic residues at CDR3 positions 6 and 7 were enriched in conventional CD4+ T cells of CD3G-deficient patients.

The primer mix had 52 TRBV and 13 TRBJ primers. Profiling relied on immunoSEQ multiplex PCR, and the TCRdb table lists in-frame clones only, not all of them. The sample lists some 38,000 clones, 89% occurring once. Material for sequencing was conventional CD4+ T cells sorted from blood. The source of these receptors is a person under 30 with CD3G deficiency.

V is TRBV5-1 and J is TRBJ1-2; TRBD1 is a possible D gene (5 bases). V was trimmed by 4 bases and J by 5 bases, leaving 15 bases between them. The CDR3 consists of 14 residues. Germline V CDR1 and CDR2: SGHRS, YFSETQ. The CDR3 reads CASSPGVLGYGYTF. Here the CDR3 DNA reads TGCGCCAGCAGCCCGGGGGTCCTGGGGTATGGCTACACCTTC.

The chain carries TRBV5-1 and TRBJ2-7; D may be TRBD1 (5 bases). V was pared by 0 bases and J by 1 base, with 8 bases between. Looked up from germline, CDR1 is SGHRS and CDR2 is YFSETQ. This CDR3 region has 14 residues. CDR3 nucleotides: TGCGCCAGCAGCTTGGTTCAGGGATCCTACGAGCAGTACTTC. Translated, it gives CASSLVQGSYEQYF.